This T cell receptor (beta chain) came from a study of blood T cell repertoires in COVID-19. This clone was found many times. The CDR3 is 15 residues long. With V trimmed by 3 bases and J by 1 base, 4 bases remained unmatched. Germline V gene data show CDR1 as SGHRS and CDR2 as YFSETQ. The study assigned cohorts using participant-reported clinical history. Clones were sequenced by immunoSEQ multiplex PCR, and TCRdb holds only the in-frame ones, with some missing. The data hold fewer than 300,000 clones, with roughly 85% observed a single time. The clonotype was recovered from a woman aged 50 to 60 who had recovered from COVID-19. The rearrangement uses TRBV5-1 and TRBJ1-1, with 9 bases fitting TRBD1. The sequenced sample consisted of PBMCs or T cells enriched from blood (not recorded which). The CDR3 sequence: CASSWAGQGNTEAFF. The CDR3 bases are TGCGCCAGCAGCTGGGCGGGACAGGGGAACACTGAAGCTTTCTTT.